The clone carrying this T cell receptor (beta chain) was seen a single time. Its specificity is not known. Unique-molecular-identifier-tagged TCR beta cDNA libraries were used. TCRdb re-analysed the PCR reads in MiXCR, keeping a single row per CDR3 protein. The sample has 600,000 to 750,000 distinct CDR3 sequences; 55% to 70% are singletons. Trimming pared 9 bases from V and 4 bases from J, leaving 10 bases between. The CDR3 sequence is 12 residues long. Germline V lookup: CDR1 KGHDR, CDR2 SFDVKD. The data derive from a study of post-analysis software for immune sequencing data. Findings of the study overall: Patients carried roughly five TRBV segments more frequently than controls did, and TRBV5-6, TRBV5-1 and TRBV20-1 were among them.

J is TRBJ2-3 and V is TRBV24-1; the D gene is possibly TRBD2 (5 bases). Sequenced: blood. This receptor was obtained from a girl aged 2 to 10 with multiple sclerosis. CDR3 bases: TGTGCCACCGCGGGCGAATCAGATACGCAGTATTTT. It specifies CATAGESDTQYF.